Presented here are 25 T cell receptor beta chains from one specimen sequenced in a study of glioma-infiltrating T cells after dendritic cell vaccination (dated by TCRdb to the mid-2010s). The library was made by the immunoSEQ multiplex PCR assay. Imported from immuneACCESS, the table was reduced by TCRdb to in-frame sequences with V and J called. These copies leave out some clones; in studies compared against another copy, an unresolved V gene accounts for under half, and the cause of the remainder is not known. For this sample the table gives tens of thousands of clones, of which more than 75% were detected only once. Under 3% of the sample lies in the top ten. The specimen was blood, collected before dendritic cell vaccination. The receptors come from a human donor with glioblastoma.

This clone was seen only a few times. The chain carries TRBV6-6 and TRBJ2-7, with 11 positions matching TRBD2. The CDR3 extends over 13 amino acids. The ends lost 11 bases at V and 4 bases at J; junction bases unmatched: 7. The V gene's germline CDR1 is MNHNY and CDR2 SVGAGI (reference sequence). The CDR3 loop is CASVAGGPYEQYF. DNA of the CDR3: TGTGCCTCGGTAGCGGGAGGGCCGTACGAGCAGTACTTC.

About this clone itself: This sample also contains other DNA sequences that code for the same CDR3. This rearrangement joins TRBV5-1 to TRBJ2-1; perhaps TRBD2 as D (6 bases). Per germline, CDR1 SGHRS and CDR2 YFSETQ. The CDR3 covers 14 residues. The V end was cut by 0 bases, the J end by 2 bases, with 6 bases between. CDR3 sequence: CASSLGGAYNEQFF. CDR3 coding DNA: TGCGCCAGCAGCTTGGGCGGGGCCTACAATGAGCAGTTCTTC.

The chain is built from TRBV7-9 and TRBJ2-7; D is perhaps TRBD2 (6 bases). The CDR3 has 16 residues. The ends were cut back, 0 bases at V and 1 base at J, with 13 bases in the middle. The germline V gene encodes CDR1 SEHNR and CDR2 FQNEAQ (reference sequence). The CDR3 protein is CASSLAELAVSYEQYF. The DNA of the CDR3 is TGTGCCAGCAGCTTAGCGGAGTTAGCGGTATCCTACGAGCAGTACTTC.

The chain joins TRBV6-1 to TRBJ2-4; D may be TRBD1 (6 bases). This CDR3 spans 14 amino acids. V was trimmed by 7 bases and J by 9 bases, leaving 19 bases between them. CDR1 and CDR2 from the germline V gene are MNHNS and SASEGT. CDR3 residues: CASTRTEGLVIQYF. CDR3 in DNA: TGTGCCAGCACCCGGACAGAAGGATTGGTCATTCAGTACTTC.

This clone was seen a few times. The V and J genes are TRBV4-1 and TRBJ2-3; TRBD2 matches at 7 bases. Unmatched junction bases numbered 10, after V lost 1 base and J lost 3 bases. Germline CDR1 reads MGHRA; CDR2 reads YSYEKL. The CDR3 sequence is 17 residues long. The CDR3 DNA sequence: TGCGCCAGCAGCCAAGCCCCCTTTCCGGGAGGAACAGATACGCAGTATTTT. Translated: CASSQAPFPGGTDTQYF.

This sequence joins TRBV28 and TRBJ1-5, with 7 bases identical to TRBD1. The V and J ends lost 5 bases and 7 bases, in that order; junction bases with no gene match: 14. Germline lookup yields CDR1 MDHEN and CDR2 SYDVKM. The CDR3 has 16 residues. This CDR3 reads CASSPSQGRHYQPQHF. The DNA for the CDR3 is TGTGCCAGCAGTCCTTCACAGGGGAGGCATTACCAGCCCCAGCATTTT.

The V and J genes are TRBV4-3 and TRBJ2-7, with D possibly being TRBD2 (6 bases). The V gene lost 5 bases and the J gene lost 1 base, with 12 bases spanning the gap. This CDR3 is built from 14 residues. Per the germline V gene, CDR1 is LGHNA and CDR2 is YSLEER. Here the CDR3 reads CASSDSGSSYEQYF. In nucleotides, the CDR3 is TGCGCCAGCAGCGACAGCGGGTCTTCCTACGAGCAGTACTTC.

The chain couples TRBV6-1 to TRBJ1-6; D is unclear. The CDR3 has 13 amino acids. CDR1 is MNHNS, CDR2 SASEGT, per germline. Between the trimmed V and J ends, which lost 1 base and 10 bases, there was a span of 8 bases. The CDR3 loop reads CASSEGALSPLHF. CDR3 sequence (DNA): TGTGCCAGCAGTGAAGGGGCATTGTCACCCCTCCACTTT.

The rearrangement uses TRBV11-2 and TRBJ2-3, with D perhaps matching TRBD2 (6 bases). The CDR3 contains 15 residues. V was pared by 2 bases and J by 5 bases, with 14 bases between. The germline V gene has CDR1 SGHAT and CDR2 FQNNGV. This CDR3 is CASSLLPGVGDTQYF. CDR3 nucleotides: TGTGCCAGCAGCTTATTGCCGGGAGTGGGAGATACGCAGTATTTT.

The chain combines TRBV5-6 with TRBJ2-7, with 10 bases that match TRBD2. Losses at the gene ends were 1 base for V and 3 bases for J; bases not matched to a gene: 10. The CDR3 loop spans 17 amino acids. CDR1 and CDR2 from the germline V gene are SGHDT and YYEEEE. CDR3 region: CASSLLGRGLADYEQYF. CDR3 DNA: TGTGCCAGCAGCTTGCTTGGCCGAGGACTAGCGGACTACGAGCAGTACTTC.

The table lists this clone with a count of one. The junction and the germline gene differ at one end; a read error may be behind it. V usage is TRBV6-5 and J usage is TRBJ1-5; D remains unclear. Germline-derived CDR1 and CDR2 are MNHEY and SVGAGI. This CDR3 comprises 13 residues. Here the CDR3 reads CASRRGSDQPQHF. CDR3 DNA sequence: TGTGCCAGCAGACGGGGTAGCGATCAGCCCCAGCATTTT.

The rearrangement links TRBV10-3 to TRBJ1-6, with D maybe TRBD1 (5 bases). This CDR3 is 14 amino acids long. CDR1 is ENHRY and CDR2 is SYGVKD in the germline V gene. V was trimmed by 7 bases and J by 1 base, leaving 8 bases between them. CDR3 residues: CAITEGSYNSPLHF. For the CDR3, the DNA is TGTGCCATCACGGAGGGGTCCTATAATTCACCCCTCCACTTT.

The J gene is TRBJ2-5, the V gene TRBV10-1; 12 bases are shared with TRBD2. Germline values: CDR1 WNHNN, CDR2 SYGVQD (reference sequence). V trimming: 2 bases; J trimming: 2 bases; junction bases outside the gene matches: 3. The CDR3 has 16 amino acids. CDR3 DNA sequence: TGCGCCAGCAGTGAGGGACTAGCGGGATCTCAAGAGACCCAGTACTTC. Encoded protein: CASSEGLAGSQETQYF.

This clone was counted only a few times. CDR3 residues: CATSRGRTGNGNTIYF. Written as DNA, the CDR3 is TGTGCCACCAGCAGAGGGAGGACAGGGAATGGAAACACCATATATTTT. The chain recombines TRBV15 with TRBJ1-3; 8 positions agree with TRBD1. J gave up 3 bases and V 1 base, and 5 bases lay outside the gene matches. The CDR3 spans 16 residues. Germline V gives CDR1 LNHNV, CDR2 YYDKDF (reference sequence).

Concerning this clone: The same CDR3 can be traced to other DNA sequences in this sample. The CDR3 reads CASSIGPNTEAFF. CDR3 DNA: TGTGCCAGTAGTATAGGGCCTAACACTGAAGCTTTCTTT. This chain connects TRBV19 to TRBJ1-1; unclear D gene. The CDR3 length is 13 residues. From germline, CDR1 is LNHDA and CDR2 SQIVND (reference sequence). V was shortened by 1 base and J by 2 bases, with 5 bases between the two germline ends.

DNA of the CDR3: TGTGCCAGCAGCTTAGATTTCACTTCCTCCTCTGGAAACACCATATATTTT. It codes for CASSLDFTSSSGNTIYF. This chain uses TRBV11-2 with TRBJ1-3; D gene ambiguous. This CDR3 comprises 17 residues. CDR1 and CDR2 (germline): SGHAT, FQNNGV. Trimming pared 0 bases from V and 0 bases from J, leaving 12 bases between.

This clone counts as medium-sized. The chain combines TRBV2 with TRBJ1-6; a weak D match, TRBD1 (5 bases). V was clipped by 7 bases and J by 5 bases, with 15 bases between them. The CDR3 spans 15 residues. Germline V gene lookup returns CDR1 SNHLY and CDR2 FYNNEI. As DNA, the CDR3 is TGTGCCAGCACCCCTCCGGGAGGGGATAATTCACCCCTCCACTTT. The encoded protein is CASTPPGGDNSPLHF.

J is TRBJ1-1 and V is TRBV2; D ambiguous. Trimming removed 3 bases at V and 0 bases at J, with 5 bases between. The germline V gene has CDR1 SNHLY and CDR2 FYNNEI. The CDR3 runs 13 residues. The chain's CDR3 is CASSDEVNTEAFF. Written as DNA, the CDR3 is TGTGCCAGCAGTGATGAGGTGAACACTGAAGCTTTCTTT.

The J gene is TRBJ1-1, the V gene TRBV4-2; possibly TRBD1 for D (6 bases). With 6 bases removed from V and 1 base from J, the gap between germline ends came to 12 bases. Germline assignment: CDR1 LGHNA and CDR2 YNFKEQ. The CDR3 contains 14 residues. The DNA for the CDR3 is TGTGCCAGCAGGAGAGAGGGACAGAACACTGAAGCTTTCTTT. Translation gives CASRREGQNTEAFF.

This clone was observed a single time. The chain uses TRBV10-3 and TRBJ1-3; tentatively, D is TRBD1 (6 bases). Trimming took 5 bases from V and 0 from J, leaving 8 bases between them. Per the germline V gene, CDR1 is ENHRY and CDR2 is SYGVKD. CDR3 length equals 14 residues. CDR3 DNA: TGTGCCATCAGTAGGACAGACTCTGGAAACACCATATATTTT. Encoded protein: CAISRTDSGNTIYF.

This clone came up once. This sequence joins TRBV6-5 and TRBJ1-5; a possible D gene is TRBD1 (5 bases). Trimming shortened V by 2 bases and J by 2 bases, and 7 bases separated the two germline ends. The CDR3 contains 14 residues. CDR1 and CDR2 (germline): MNHEY, SVGAGI. For the CDR3, the DNA is TGTGCCAGCAGTTACGGAGGGGGCAATCAGCCCCAGCATTTT. Translated, it gives CASSYGGGNQPQHF.

This clone was seen a single time. This rearrangement joins TRBV5-6 to TRBJ2-2, with D uncertain. From germline, CDR1 is SGHDT and CDR2 YYEEEE. V dropped 1 base and J dropped 3 bases, with 7 bases sitting between them. The CDR3 is made up of 14 amino acids. The CDR3 sequence is CASSLYEYTGELFF. CDR3 in DNA: TGTGCCAGCAGCTTGTATGAGTACACCGGGGAGCTGTTTTTT. The variable domain in full, with the rest retrieved from reference TRBV5-6 and TRBJ2-2, is DAGVTQSPTHLIKTRGQQVTLRCSPKSGHDTVSWYQQALGQGPQFIFQYYEEEERQRGNFPDRFSGHQFPNYSSELNVNALLLGDSALYLCASSLYEYTGELFFGEGSRLTVL.

This chain uses TRBV4-1 with TRBJ1-1; a possible D gene is TRBD1 (5 bases). Germline V gene sequence: CDR1 MGHRA, CDR2 YSYEKL. V was cut by 4 bases and J by 3 bases, with 15 bases left in between. The CDR3 loop spans 15 amino acids. CDR3 in amino acids: CASSPGQGWDTEAFF. CDR3 DNA sequence: TGCGCCAGCAGCCCCGGGCAGGGTTGGGACACTGAAGCTTTCTTT.

The chain carries TRBV30 and TRBJ2-5, with 8 bases that match TRBD2. The J call may be wrong; the DNA end is better matched by TRBJ2-7. The CDR3 length is 13 residues. CDR1 is GTSNPN, CDR2 SVGIG, per germline (reference sequence). The CDR3 loop is CAWSSGSGYEQYF. Written as DNA, the CDR3 is TGTGCCTGGAGTAGCGGGAGTGGTTACGAGCAGTACTTC.

The chain recombines TRBV6-6 with TRBJ1-2, with TRBD1 matching 10 bases. V was clipped by 6 bases and J by 4 bases; unmatched bases: 8. The CDR3 is 15 residues long. Germline-derived CDR1 and CDR2 are MNHNY and SVGAGI (reference sequence). This chain's CDR3 is CASRVWTGGAYGYTF. CDR3 sequence (DNA): TGTGCCAGCAGGGTCTGGACAGGGGGGGCCTATGGCTACACCTTC.